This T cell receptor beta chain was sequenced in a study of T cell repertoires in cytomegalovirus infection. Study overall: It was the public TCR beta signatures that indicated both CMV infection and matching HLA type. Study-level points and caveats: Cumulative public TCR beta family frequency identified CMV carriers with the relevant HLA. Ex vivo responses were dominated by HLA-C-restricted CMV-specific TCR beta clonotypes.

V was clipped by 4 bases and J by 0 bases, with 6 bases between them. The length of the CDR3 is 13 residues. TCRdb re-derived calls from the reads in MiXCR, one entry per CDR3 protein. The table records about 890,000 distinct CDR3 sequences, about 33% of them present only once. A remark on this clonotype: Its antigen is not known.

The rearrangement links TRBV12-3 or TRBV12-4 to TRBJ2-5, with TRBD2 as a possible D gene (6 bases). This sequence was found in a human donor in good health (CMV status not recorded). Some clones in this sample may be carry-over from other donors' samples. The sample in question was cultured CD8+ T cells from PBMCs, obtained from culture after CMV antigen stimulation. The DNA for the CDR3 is TGTGCCAGCAGTTCTAGCGACCAAGAGACCCAGTACTTC. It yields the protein CASSSSDQETQYF.